One and the same sample provided the 9 T cell receptor beta chains below, sequenced in a study of OX40 agonist ivuxolimab in advanced cancers. Here immunoSEQ multiplex PCR was the method, and the copy in TCRdb shows in-frame clones only, minus some. The sample gives some 22,000 clones, approximately 89% of which show up once; roughly 15% is in the top ten. Sequenced material: CD4+ or CD8+ T cells sorted from blood, taken in a trial of the OX40 agonist ivuxolimab. These receptors all stem from an adult with an advanced solid tumor such as melanoma, head and neck, liver or kidney cancer.

The chain uses TRBV27 and TRBJ1-5; D gene unclear. V lost 8 bases and J lost 6, with 14 bases in between. CDR1 MNHEY and CDR2 SMNVEV come from the germline V gene (reference sequence). The CDR3 extends over 13 amino acids. DNA for the CDR3: TGTGCCAGCGGGTTTTCGGAAGTTCAGCCCCAGCATTTT. Translating gives CASGFSEVQPQHF.

V usage is TRBV6-1 and J usage is TRBJ2-7; 7 nucleotides match TRBD1. Germline V gene lookup returns CDR1 MNHNS and CDR2 SASEGT. V lost 7 bases, J lost 7 bases, and 16 bases stayed unmatched. This CDR3 region has 15 residues. The CDR3 here is CASNPPTDRPGEQYF. Here the CDR3 DNA reads TGTGCCAGCAATCCCCCGACGGACAGGCCGGGGGAGCAGTACTTC.

This clone was observed a handful of times. The gene calls are TRBV4-2 and TRBJ2-3; 7 bases match TRBD2. Germline V gene data show CDR1 as LGHNA and CDR2 as YNFKEQ. V lost 0 bases and J lost 3; bases outside the gene matches: 12. The CDR3 runs 18 residues. CDR3 nucleotide sequence: TGTGCCAGCAGCCAAGAGGGGGGTGCGGGGGTTTGGACAGATACGCAGTATTTT. Amino acids: CASSQEGGAGVWTDTQYF.

The chain joins TRBV13 to TRBJ1-5; unclear D gene. This CDR3 has 12 residues. Germline CDR1 PRHDT, CDR2 FYEKMQ (reference sequence). Trimming removed 3 bases from V and 6 bases from J, with 6 bases in between. The CDR3 bases are TGTGCCAGCAGCTTTTTAGGTCAGCCCCAGCATTTT. Translation: CASSFLGQPQHF.

The chain combines TRBV5-5 with TRBJ1-1, with D possibly being TRBD1 (6 bases). Germline V CDR1 and CDR2: SGHKS, YYEKEE (reference sequence). The V gene lost 2 bases and the J gene lost 5 bases, with 7 bases spanning the gap. The CDR3 is made up of 12 amino acids. In DNA, the CDR3 is TGTGCCAGCAGCTTCCAGGGGACTGAAGCTTTCTTT. Protein product: CASSFQGTEAFF.

For the CDR3, the DNA is TGTGCCGGAGCGACAGGGGGCTTCGATGAGCAGTTCTTC. Its translation: CAGATGGFDEQFF. The chain couples TRBV2 to TRBJ2-1, with 10 bases aligning to TRBD1. With 11 bases clipped from V and 8 bases from J, the junction kept 9 bases outside the gene matches. The CDR3 length is 13 residues. The germline gives CDR1 SNHLY, CDR2 FYNNEI. The entire variable domain, with the rest obtained from reference TRBV2 and TRBJ2-1, is as follows: EPEVTQTPSHQVTQMGQEVILRCVPISNHLYFYWYRQILGQKVEFLVSFYNNEISEKSEIFDDQFSVERPDGSNFTLKIRSTKLEDSAMYFCAGATGGFDEQFFGPGTRLTVL.

V and J are TRBV5-5 and TRBJ1-2; D possibly corresponds to TRBD1 (5 bases). The CDR3 runs to 16 residues. V was shortened by 2 bases and J by 4 bases, with 18 bases between the two germline ends. Germline loops: CDR1 SGHKS, CDR2 YYEKEE (reference sequence). CDR3: CASSLVARGSGYGYTF. Here the CDR3 DNA reads TGTGCCAGCAGCTTAGTCGCCCGGGGGAGCGGCTATGGCTACACCTTC.

By proportion, this clone is medium-sized. The chain uses TRBV30 and TRBJ1-2; 10 nucleotides match TRBD1. The germline CDR1 and CDR2 sequences are GTSNPN and SVGIG (reference sequence). V dropped 6 bases and J dropped 4; count of bases not matched to a gene: 11. The CDR3 totals 15 residues. The CDR3: CACSPAGQGSYGYTF. The CDR3 region has the DNA TGTGCCTGCAGCCCGGCGGGACAGGGGTCCTATGGCTACACCTTC.

CDR3 loop: CASSIGASGRTQYF. CDR3 nucleotides: TGTGCCAGCAGTATAGGAGCGTCTGGGCGGACCCAGTACTTC. The chain joins TRBV5-4 to TRBJ2-5; the D is unclear. Trimming left V 5 bases short and J 7 bases short, with 18 bases between. This CDR3 is built from 14 residues. Per germline, CDR1 SGHNT and CDR2 YYREEE (reference sequence).